These 6 T cell receptor beta chains were all obtained from the same sample, sequenced in a study of blood T cell repertoires in COVID-19. TCRdb's copy holds only in-frame clones and misses some; the assay was immunoSEQ multiplex PCR. This repertoire shows more than 65,000 clones, approximately 75% found once; its top ten account for 6.3%. The specimen was peripheral blood. The receptors originated from a woman aged 55-70 years with acute or convalescent COVID-19.

V gene TRBV4-1 combines with J gene TRBJ1-1, with 7 bases identical to TRBD1. V was clipped by 0 bases and J by 4 bases; unmatched bases: 2. The CDR3 is 14 amino acids. Germline V gene sequence: CDR1 MGHRA, CDR2 YSYEKL. CDR3 residues: CASSQEQGSTEAFF. CDR3 coding DNA: TGCGCCAGCAGCCAAGAACAGGGGTCCACTGAAGCTTTCTTT.

CDR3 amino acids: CASSLRTGSYEQYF. The CDR3 bases are TGTGCCAGCAGCTTACGGACAGGGTCCTACGAGCAGTACTTC. The chain has TRBV11-1 and TRBJ2-7, with TRBD1 identical over 8 bases. With 2 bases clipped from V and 1 base from J, the junction kept 1 base outside the gene matches. CDR3 length: 14 amino acids. Germline CDR1 reads SGHAT; CDR2 reads FQDESV (reference sequence).

This chain links TRBV5-3 with TRBJ2-5; TRBD2 is a possible D gene (5 bases). TRBV5-3 is placed among ORFs of uncertain function. The CDR3 totals 15 residues. V was pared by 0 bases and J by 5 bases, with 14 bases between. The CDR3: CARSLAGRTAETQYF. The CDR3 DNA reads as TGTGCCAGAAGCTTGGCCGGACGGACTGCCGAGACCCAGTACTTC.

The CDR3: CASQGAFVGYTF. CDR3 bases: TGTGCCAGCCAGGGTGCCTTCGTGGGCTACACCTTC. The J gene is TRBJ1-2, the V gene TRBV9; possible D gene TRBD1, 5 bases. Trimming removed 7 bases from V and 8 bases from J, with 15 bases in between. The length of the CDR3 is 12 residues. Germline CDR1 SGDLS, CDR2 YYNGEE.

The chain uses TRBV7-2 and TRBJ2-1; D uncertain. CDR3 length: 13 residues. The V end was cut by 6 bases, the J end by 5 bases, with 11 bases between. Germline CDR1 reads SGHTA; CDR2 reads FQGNSA. CDR3 nucleotide sequence: TGTGCCAGCAGATCAAGGCGGAACAATGAGCAGTTCTTC. Protein product: CASRSRRNNEQFF.

The chain combines TRBV7-2 with TRBJ2-1; tentatively, D is TRBD2 (5 bases). CDR1 is SGHTA and CDR2 is FQGNSA in the germline V gene. This CDR3 has 15 residues. With 5 bases removed from V and 0 bases from J, the gap between germline ends came to 11 bases. Here the CDR3 DNA reads TGTGCCAGCAGCGCGGACTTTAGCTCCTACAATGAGCAGTTCTTC. The encoded protein is CASSADFSSYNEQFF.